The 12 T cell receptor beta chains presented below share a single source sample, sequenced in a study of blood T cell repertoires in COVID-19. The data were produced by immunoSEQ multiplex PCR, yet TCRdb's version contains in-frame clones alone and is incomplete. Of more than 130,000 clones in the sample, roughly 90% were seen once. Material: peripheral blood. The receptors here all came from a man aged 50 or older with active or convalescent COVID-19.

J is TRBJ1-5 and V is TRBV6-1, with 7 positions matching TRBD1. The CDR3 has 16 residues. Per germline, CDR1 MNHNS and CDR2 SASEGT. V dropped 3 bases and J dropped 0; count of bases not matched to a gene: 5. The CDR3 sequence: CASSDWTGLSNQPQHF. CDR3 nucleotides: TGTGCCAGCAGTGATTGGACAGGACTTAGCAATCAGCCCCAGCATTTT.

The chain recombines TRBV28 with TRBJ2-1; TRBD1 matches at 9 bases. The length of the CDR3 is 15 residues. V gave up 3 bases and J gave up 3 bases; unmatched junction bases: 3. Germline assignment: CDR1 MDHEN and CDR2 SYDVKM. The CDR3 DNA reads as TGTGCCAGCAGTTTCACAGGGGGCTTCTACAATGAGCAGTTCTTC. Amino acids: CASSFTGGFYNEQFF.

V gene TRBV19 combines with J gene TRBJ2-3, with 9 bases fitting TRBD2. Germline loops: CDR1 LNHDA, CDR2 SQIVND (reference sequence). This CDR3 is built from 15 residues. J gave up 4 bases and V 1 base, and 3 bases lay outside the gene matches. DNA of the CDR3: TGTGCCAGTAGTATAGGCGGGAGGGGTCCAGATACGCAGTATTTT. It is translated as CASSIGGRGPDTQYF.

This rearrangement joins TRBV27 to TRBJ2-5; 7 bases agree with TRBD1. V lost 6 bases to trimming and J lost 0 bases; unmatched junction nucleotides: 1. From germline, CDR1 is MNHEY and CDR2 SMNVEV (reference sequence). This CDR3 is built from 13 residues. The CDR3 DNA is TGTGCCAGCAGACAGGGGAACCAAGAGACCCAGTACTTC. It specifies CASRQGNQETQYF.

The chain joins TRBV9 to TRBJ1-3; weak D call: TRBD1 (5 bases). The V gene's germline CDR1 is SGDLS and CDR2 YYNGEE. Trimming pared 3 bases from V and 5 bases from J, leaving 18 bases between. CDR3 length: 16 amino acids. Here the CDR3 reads CASSALGDSVRNTIYF. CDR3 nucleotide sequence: TGTGCCAGCAGCGCCCTTGGCGACAGTGTGCGAAACACCATATATTTT.

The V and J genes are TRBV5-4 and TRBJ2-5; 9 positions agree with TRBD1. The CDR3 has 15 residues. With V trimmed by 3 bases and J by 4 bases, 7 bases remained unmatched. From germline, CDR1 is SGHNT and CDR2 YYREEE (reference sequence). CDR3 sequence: CASSSPGQGGETQYF. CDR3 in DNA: TGTGCCAGCAGCTCTCCGGGACAGGGAGGAGAGACCCAGTACTTC.

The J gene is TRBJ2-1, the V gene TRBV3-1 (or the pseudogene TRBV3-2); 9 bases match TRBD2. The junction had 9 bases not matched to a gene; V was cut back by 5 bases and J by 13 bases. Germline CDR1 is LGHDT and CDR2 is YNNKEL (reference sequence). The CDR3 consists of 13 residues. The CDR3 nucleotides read TGTGCCAGCAGCACCAATCTAGCGGGATTACAGTTCTTC. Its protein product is CASSTNLAGLQFF.

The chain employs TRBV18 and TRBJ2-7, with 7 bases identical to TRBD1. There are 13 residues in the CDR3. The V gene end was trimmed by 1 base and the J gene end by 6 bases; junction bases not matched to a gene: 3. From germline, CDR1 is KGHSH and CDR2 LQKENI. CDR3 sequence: CASSPLTGAEQYF. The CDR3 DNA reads TGTGCCAGCTCACCACTTACAGGGGCCGAGCAGTACTTC.

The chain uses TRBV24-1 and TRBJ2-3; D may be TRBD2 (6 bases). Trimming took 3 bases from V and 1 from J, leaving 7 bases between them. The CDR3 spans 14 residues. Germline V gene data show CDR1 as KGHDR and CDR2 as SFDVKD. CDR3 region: CATSDPGGTDTQYF. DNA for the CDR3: TGTGCCACCAGTGATCCGGGAGGCACAGATACGCAGTATTTT.

This CDR3 reads CASSPRGAGEPLDEQFF. The CDR3 DNA reads as TGTGCCAGCAGCCCCCGGGGGGCGGGAGAGCCTTTAGATGAGCAGTTCTTC. The genes are TRBV5-5 and TRBJ2-1; D is possibly TRBD2 (7 bases). CDR3 size: 17 residues. Deletions cut 4 bases from V and 8 bases from J, with 25 bases between. Per the germline V gene, CDR1 is SGHKS and CDR2 is YYEKEE (reference sequence).

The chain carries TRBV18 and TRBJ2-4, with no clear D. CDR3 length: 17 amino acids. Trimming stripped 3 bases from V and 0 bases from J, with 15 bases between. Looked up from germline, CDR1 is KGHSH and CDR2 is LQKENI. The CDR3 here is CASSPQEIVLAKNIQYF. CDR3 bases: TGTGCCAGCTCACCCCAGGAAATCGTTCTAGCCAAAAACATTCAGTACTTC.

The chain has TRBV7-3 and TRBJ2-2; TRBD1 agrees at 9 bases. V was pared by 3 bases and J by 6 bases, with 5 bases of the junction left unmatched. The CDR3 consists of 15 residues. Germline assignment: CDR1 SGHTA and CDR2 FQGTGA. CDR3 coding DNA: TGTGCCAGCAGCTTTGACAGGGGGAGAGCCGGGGAGCTGTTTTTT. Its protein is CASSFDRGRAGELFF.